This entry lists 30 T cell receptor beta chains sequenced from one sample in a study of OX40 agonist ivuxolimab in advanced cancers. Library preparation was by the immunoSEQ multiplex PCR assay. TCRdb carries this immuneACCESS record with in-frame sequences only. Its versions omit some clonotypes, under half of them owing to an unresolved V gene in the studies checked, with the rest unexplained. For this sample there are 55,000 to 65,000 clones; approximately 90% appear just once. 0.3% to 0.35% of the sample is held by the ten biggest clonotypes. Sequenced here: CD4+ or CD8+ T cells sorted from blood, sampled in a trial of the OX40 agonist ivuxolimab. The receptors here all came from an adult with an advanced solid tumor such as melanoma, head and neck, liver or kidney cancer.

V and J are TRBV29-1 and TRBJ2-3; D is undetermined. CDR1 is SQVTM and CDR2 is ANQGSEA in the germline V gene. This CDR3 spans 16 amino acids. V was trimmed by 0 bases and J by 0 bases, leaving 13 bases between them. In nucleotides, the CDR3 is TGCAGCGTTGAAGATCCTGTCCGAGATAGCACAGATACGCAGTATTTT. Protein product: CSVEDPVRDSTDTQYF.

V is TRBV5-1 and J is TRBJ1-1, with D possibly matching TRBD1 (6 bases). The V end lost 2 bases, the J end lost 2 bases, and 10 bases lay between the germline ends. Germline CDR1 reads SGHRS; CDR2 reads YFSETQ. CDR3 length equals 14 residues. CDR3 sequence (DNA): TGCGCCAGCAGCTTTTGGACAGCTAACACTGAAGCTTTCTTT. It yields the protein CASSFWTANTEAFF.

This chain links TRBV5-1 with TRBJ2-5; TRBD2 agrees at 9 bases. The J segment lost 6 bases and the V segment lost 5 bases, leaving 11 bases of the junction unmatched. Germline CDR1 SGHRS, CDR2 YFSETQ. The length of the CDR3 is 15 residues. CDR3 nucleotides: TGCGCCAGCAGTCCTACAGCGGGGGGCAAAAAGACCCAGTACTTC. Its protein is CASSPTAGGKKTQYF.

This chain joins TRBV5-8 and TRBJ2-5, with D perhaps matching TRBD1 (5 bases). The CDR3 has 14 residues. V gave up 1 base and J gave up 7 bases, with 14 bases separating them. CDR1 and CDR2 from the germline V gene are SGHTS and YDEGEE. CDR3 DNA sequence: TGTGCCAGCAGCTTGACTAAGGGGTGGCGGACCCAGTACTTC. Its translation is CASSLTKGWRTQYF.

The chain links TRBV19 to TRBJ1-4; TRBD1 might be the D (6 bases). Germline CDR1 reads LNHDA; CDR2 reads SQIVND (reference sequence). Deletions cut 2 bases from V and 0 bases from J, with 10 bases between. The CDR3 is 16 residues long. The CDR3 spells CASSIPGAPTNEKLFF. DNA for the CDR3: TGTGCCAGTAGTATACCAGGGGCCCCAACTAATGAAAAACTGTTTTTT.

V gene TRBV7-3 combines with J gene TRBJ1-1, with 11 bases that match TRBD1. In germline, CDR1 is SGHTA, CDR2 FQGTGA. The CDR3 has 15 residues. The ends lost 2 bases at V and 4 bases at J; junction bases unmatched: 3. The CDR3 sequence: CASSLGGTGGTEAFF. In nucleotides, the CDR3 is TGTGCCAGCAGCTTAGGAGGGACAGGGGGCACTGAAGCTTTCTTT.

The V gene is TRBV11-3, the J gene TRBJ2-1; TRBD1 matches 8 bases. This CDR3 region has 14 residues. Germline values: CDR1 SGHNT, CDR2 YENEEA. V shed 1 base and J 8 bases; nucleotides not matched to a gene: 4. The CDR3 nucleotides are TGTGCCAGCAGCTTAGTCGCGACAGGGGATGAGCAGTTCTTC. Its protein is CASSLVATGDEQFF.

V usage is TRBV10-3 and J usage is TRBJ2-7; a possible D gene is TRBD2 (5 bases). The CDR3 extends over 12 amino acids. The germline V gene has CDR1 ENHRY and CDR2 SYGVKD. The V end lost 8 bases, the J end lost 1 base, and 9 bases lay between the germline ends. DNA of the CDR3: TGTGCCATCTCTCGGGAATCCTACGAGCAGTACTTC. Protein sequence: CAISRESYEQYF.

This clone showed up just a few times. The CDR3 region is CATGQGTSTDTQYF. The CDR3 nucleotides read TGTGCCACCGGACAGGGTACTAGCACAGATACGCAGTATTTT. The chain couples TRBV28 to TRBJ2-3; 8 bases fit TRBD1. Per the germline V gene, CDR1 is MDHEN and CDR2 is SYDVKM. The length of the CDR3 is 14 residues. The trim removed 10 bases at V and 0 bases at J, leaving 6 bases unmatched. Filled out from reference TRBV28 and TRBJ2-3, the complete variable domain reads DVKVTQSSRYLVKRTGEKVFLECVQDMDHENMFWYRQDPGLGLRLIYFSYDVKMKEKGDIPEGYSVSREKKERFSLILESASTNQTSMYLCATGQGTSTDTQYFGPGTRLTVL.

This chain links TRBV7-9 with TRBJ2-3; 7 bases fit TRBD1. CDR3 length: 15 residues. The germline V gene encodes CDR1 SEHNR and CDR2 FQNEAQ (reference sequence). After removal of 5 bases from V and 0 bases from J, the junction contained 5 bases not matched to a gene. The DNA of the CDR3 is TGTGCCAGCAGCCTGGACAGGAGAAGCACAGATACGCAGTATTTT. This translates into CASSLDRRSTDTQYF.

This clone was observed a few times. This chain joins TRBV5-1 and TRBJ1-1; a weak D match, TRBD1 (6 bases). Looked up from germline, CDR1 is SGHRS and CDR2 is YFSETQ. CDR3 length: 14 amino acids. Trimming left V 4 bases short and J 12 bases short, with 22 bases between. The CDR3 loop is CASSPGQKTGSTFF. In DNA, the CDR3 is TGCGCCAGCAGCCCCGGACAGAAAACAGGGAGTACTTTCTTT.

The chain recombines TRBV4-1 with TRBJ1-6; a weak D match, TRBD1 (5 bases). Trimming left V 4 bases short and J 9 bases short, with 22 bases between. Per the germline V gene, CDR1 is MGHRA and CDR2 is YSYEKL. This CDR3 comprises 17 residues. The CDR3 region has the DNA TGCGCCAGCAGCCTTCAGCCCTCGGCGGGGGTGCTTTCACCCCTCCACTTT. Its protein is CASSLQPSAGVLSPLHF.

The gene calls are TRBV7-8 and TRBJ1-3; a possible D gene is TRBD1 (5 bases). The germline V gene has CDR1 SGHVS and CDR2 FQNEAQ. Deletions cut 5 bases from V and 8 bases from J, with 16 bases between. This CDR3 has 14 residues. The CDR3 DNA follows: TGTGCCAGCAGCCCCCTAGGGGCCCATCACACCATATATTTT. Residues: CASSPLGAHHTIYF.

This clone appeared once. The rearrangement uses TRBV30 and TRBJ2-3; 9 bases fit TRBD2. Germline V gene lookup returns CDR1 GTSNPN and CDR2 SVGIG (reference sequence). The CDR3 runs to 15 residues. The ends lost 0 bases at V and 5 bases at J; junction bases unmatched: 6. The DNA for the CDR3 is TGTGCCTGGAGTGTAGCTAGCGGGGTTCGAGATACGCAGTATTTT. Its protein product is CAWSVASGVRDTQYF.

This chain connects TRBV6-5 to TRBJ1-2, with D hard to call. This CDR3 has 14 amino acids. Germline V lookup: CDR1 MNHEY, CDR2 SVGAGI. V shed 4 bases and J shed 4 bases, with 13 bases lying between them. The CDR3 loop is CASSSLGFLYGYTF. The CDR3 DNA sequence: TGTGCCAGCAGTTCCCTAGGGTTCCTCTATGGCTACACCTTC.

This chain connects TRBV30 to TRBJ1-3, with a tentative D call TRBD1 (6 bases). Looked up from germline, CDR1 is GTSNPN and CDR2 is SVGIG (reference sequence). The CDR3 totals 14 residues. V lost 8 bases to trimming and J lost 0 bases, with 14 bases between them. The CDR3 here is CAEGGISSGNTIYF. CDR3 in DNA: TGTGCCGAAGGGGGGATTAGCTCTGGAAACACCATATATTTT. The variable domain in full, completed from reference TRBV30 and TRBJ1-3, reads SQTIHQWPATLVQPVGSPLSLECTVEGTSNPNLYWYRQAAGRGLQLLFYSVGIGQISSEVPQNLSASRPQDRQFILSSKKLLLSDSGFYLCAEGGISSGNTIYFGEGSWLTVV.

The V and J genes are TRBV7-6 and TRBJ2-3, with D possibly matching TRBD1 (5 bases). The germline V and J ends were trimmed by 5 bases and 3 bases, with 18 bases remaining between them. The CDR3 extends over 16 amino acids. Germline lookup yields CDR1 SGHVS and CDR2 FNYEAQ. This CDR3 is CASSLNRQGGTDTQYF. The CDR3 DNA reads TGTGCCAGCAGCCTAAATCGGCAGGGTGGGACAGATACGCAGTATTTT.

The CDR3 reads CASLQGGFQPQHF. In DNA, the CDR3 is TGTGCCAGTCTACAGGGGGGGTTCCAGCCCCAGCATTTT. The chain couples TRBV6-1 to TRBJ1-5; 8 nucleotides match TRBD1. V gave up 9 bases and J gave up 7 bases; unmatched junction bases: 8. This CDR3 has 13 amino acids. CDR1 MNHNS and CDR2 SASEGT come from the germline V gene.

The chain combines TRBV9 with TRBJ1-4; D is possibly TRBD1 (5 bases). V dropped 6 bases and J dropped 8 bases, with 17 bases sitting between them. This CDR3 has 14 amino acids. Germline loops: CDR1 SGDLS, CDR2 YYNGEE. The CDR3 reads CASNLGDPGEKLFF. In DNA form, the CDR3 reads TGTGCCAGCAATCTCGGGGACCCGGGAGAAAAACTGTTTTTT. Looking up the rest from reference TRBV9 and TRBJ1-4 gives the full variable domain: DSGVTQTPKHLITATGQRVTLRCSPRSGDLSVYWYQQSLDQGLQFLIQYYNGEERAKGNILERFSAQQFPDLHSELNLSSLELGDSALYFCASNLGDPGEKLFFGSGTQLSVL.

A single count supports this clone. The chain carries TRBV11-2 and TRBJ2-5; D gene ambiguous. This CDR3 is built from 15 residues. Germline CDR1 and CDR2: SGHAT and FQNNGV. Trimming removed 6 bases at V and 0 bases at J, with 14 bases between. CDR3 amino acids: CASRSIGTYQETQYF. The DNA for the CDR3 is TGTGCCAGCAGGTCCATAGGAACCTACCAAGAGACCCAGTACTTC.

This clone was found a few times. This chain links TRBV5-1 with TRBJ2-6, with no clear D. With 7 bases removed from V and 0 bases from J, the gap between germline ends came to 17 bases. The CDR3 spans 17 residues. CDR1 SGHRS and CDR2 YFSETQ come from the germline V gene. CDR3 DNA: TGCGCCAGCCAATTTAAACCGGGTTTCTCTGGGGCCAACGTCCTGACTTTC. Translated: CASQFKPGFSGANVLTF.

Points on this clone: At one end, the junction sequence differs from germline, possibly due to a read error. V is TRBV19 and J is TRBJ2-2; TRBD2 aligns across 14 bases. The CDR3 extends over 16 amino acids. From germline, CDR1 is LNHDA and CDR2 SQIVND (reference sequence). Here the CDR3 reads CASSIGLAGGTGELFF. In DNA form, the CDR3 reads TGTGCCAGTAGCATAGGACTAGCGGGGGGCACCGGGGAGCTGTTTTTT.

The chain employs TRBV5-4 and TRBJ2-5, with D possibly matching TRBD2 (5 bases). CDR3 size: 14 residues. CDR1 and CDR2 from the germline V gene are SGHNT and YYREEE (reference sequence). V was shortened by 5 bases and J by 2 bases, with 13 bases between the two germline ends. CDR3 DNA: TGTGCCAGCAGTCCTGGACTGCGTCAAGAGACCCAGTACTTC. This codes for CASSPGLRQETQYF.

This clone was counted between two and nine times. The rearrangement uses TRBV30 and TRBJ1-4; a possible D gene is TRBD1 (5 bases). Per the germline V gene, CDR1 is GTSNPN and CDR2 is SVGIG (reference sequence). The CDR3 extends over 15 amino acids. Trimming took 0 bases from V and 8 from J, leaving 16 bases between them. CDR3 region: CAWSVPGASREKLFF. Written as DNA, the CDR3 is TGTGCCTGGAGTGTACCCGGGGCGTCTAGGGAAAAACTGTTTTTT.

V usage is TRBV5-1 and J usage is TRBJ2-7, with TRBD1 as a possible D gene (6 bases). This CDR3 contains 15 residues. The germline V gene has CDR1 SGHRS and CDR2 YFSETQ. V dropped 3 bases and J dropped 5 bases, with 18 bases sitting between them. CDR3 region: CASSSDPGTLNEQYF. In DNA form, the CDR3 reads TGCGCCAGCAGCTCAGATCCCGGGACACTAAACGAGCAGTACTTC.

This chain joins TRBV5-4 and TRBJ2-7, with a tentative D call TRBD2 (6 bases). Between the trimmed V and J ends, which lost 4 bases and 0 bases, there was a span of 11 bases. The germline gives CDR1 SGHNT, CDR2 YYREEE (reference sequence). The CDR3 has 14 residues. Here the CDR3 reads CASSRAGPSYEQYF. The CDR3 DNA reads TGTGCCAGCAGCCGAGCGGGTCCCTCCTACGAGCAGTACTTC.

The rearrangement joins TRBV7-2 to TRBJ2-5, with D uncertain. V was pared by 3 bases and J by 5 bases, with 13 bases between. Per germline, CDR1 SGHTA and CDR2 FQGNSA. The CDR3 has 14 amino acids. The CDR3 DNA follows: TGTGCCAGCAGCTTCTCTACCATGGGGGAGACCCAGTACTTC. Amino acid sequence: CASSFSTMGETQYF.

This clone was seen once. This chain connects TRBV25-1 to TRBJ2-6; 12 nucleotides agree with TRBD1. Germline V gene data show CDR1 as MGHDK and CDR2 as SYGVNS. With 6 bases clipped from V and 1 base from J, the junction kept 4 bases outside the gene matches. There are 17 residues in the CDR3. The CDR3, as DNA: TGTGCCAGCAGGGGGACAGGGGGCATGTCTGGGGCCAACGTCCTGACTTTC. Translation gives CASRGTGGMSGANVLTF.

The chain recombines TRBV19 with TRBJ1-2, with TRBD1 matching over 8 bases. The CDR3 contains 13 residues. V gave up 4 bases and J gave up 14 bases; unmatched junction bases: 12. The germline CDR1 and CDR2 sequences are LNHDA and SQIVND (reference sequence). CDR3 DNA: TGTGCCAGTAGTAGGGGACAGGACAGGGAACAGACCTTC. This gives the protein CASSRGQDREQTF.

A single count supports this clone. CDR3 in amino acids: CASSYGHLGSYEQYF. Here the CDR3 DNA reads TGTGCCAGCAGTTACGGTCACCTCGGCTCCTACGAGCAGTACTTC. This chain uses TRBV6-5 with TRBJ2-7; D not certain. Trimming shortened V by 2 bases and J by 0 bases, and 11 bases separated the two germline ends. The CDR3 is made up of 15 amino acids. Germline CDR1 MNHEY, CDR2 SVGAGI.